This section outlines one T cell receptor (beta chain) sequence together with its context. The data stem from a study of CD8 T cells in Susac syndrome. Germline CDR1 LGHNA, CDR2 YSLEER. With V trimmed by 0 bases and J by 4 bases, 15 bases remained unmatched. CDR3 length: 20 amino acids. Reverse transcription used roughly 0.45 to 1 ug RNA and random hexamers. TCRdb reanalysed the immunoSEQ multiplex PCR reads using MiXCR and keeps one entry per CDR3 protein. The sample contains about 300,000 distinct CDR3 sequences, 89% of which appear only once. The chain is built from TRBV4-3 and TRBJ1-1; TRBD1 aligns across 12 bases. This TCR derives from a human donor with multiple sclerosis. The source material was CD8+ T cells from PBMCs. The CDR3 DNA follows: TGCGCCAGCAGCCAAGACCTAGACGGGACAGGGGGCGCGGGTTTCACTGAAGCTTTCTTT. Encoded protein: CASSQDLDGTGGAGFTEAFF.